Shown below are 22 T cell receptor beta chains from a single sample sequenced in a study of T cell responses to AZD1222 COVID-19 vaccine. TCRdb's copy holds only in-frame clones and misses some; the assay was immunoSEQ multiplex PCR. The data show 150,000 to 200,000 clones, around 90% seen once. Sample: peripheral blood, taken 28 days after the second AZD1222 dose. These receptor sequences come from an adult who received the AZD1222 COVID-19 vaccine.

The J gene is TRBJ1-4, the V gene TRBV5-1; D uncertain. Germline CDR1 reads SGHRS; CDR2 reads YFSETQ. CDR3 length: 14 residues. The V end lost 2 bases, the J end lost 5 bases, and 10 bases lay between the germline ends. The CDR3 protein is CASSFTPLNEKLFF. DNA of the CDR3: TGCGCCAGCAGCTTTACCCCTTTGAATGAAAAACTGTTTTTT.

The chain has TRBV7-2 and TRBJ2-3; 7 nucleotides line up with TRBD1. The CDR3 runs 17 residues. The ends lost 1 base at V and 3 bases at J; junction bases unmatched: 10. Germline lookup yields CDR1 SGHTA and CDR2 FQGNSA. The CDR3 loop is CASSLGLGGQTTDTQYF. CDR3 DNA: TGTGCCAGCAGCTTAGGGCTAGGGGGACAGACTACAGATACGCAGTATTTT.

The V call is TRBV19, the J call TRBJ1-2; D may be TRBD1 (5 bases). The CDR3 has 16 residues. Trimming removed 1 base at V and 8 bases at J, with 20 bases between. Germline assignment: CDR1 LNHDA and CDR2 SQIVND (reference sequence). The CDR3 DNA sequence: TGTGCCAGTAGTATAGCTCCCCAAGACAGTCGAGGGGGCTACACCTTC. Its translation is CASSIAPQDSRGGYTF.

This chain joins TRBV3-1 (or the pseudogene TRBV3-2) and TRBJ1-6; TRBD1 matches 9 bases. The V and J ends lost 4 bases and 1 base, in that order; junction bases with no gene match: 5. The CDR3 consists of 17 residues. Germline V lookup: CDR1 LGHDT, CDR2 YNNKEL (reference sequence). DNA of the CDR3: TGTGCCAGCAGCCTTACAGGGGGCGCTTCCTATAATTCACCCCTCCACTTT. Translating it yields CASSLTGGASYNSPLHF.

The chain combines TRBV7-9 with TRBJ2-1; TRBD1 or TRBD2 may be the D gene (6 bases each). The CDR3 loop spans 16 amino acids. Germline V CDR1 and CDR2: SEHNR, FQNEAQ (reference sequence). Between the trimmed V and J ends, which lost 5 bases and 8 bases, there was a span of 22 bases. The CDR3 DNA is TGTGCCAGCAGCCCCCGACGGACATCGGAGGGGGATGAGCAGTTCTTC. Protein sequence: CASSPRRTSEGDEQFF.

The chain joins TRBV7-8 to TRBJ1-1; a weak D match, TRBD1 (5 bases). The germline CDR1 and CDR2 sequences are SGHVS and FQNEAQ. The length of the CDR3 is 15 residues. Trimming stripped 1 base from V and 6 bases from J, with 15 bases between. CDR3 sequence: CASSLGARGTPEAFF. The CDR3 DNA reads TGTGCCAGCAGCTTAGGGGCTAGAGGGACCCCTGAAGCTTTCTTT.

The chain joins TRBV7-9 to TRBJ1-6, with a weak D call TRBD1 (5 bases). CDR1 SEHNR and CDR2 FQNEAQ come from the germline V gene (reference sequence). The CDR3 spans 13 residues. The V end was cut by 6 bases, the J end by 10 bases, with 13 bases between. The CDR3 sequence is CASRLQASSPLHF. The CDR3, as DNA: TGTGCCAGCAGATTACAGGCAAGCTCACCCCTCCACTTT.

The chain combines TRBV5-8 with TRBJ1-5; D remains unclear. V lost 2 bases, J lost 4 bases, and 19 bases lay in between. CDR3 length: 17 amino acids. The germline V gene has CDR1 SGHTS and CDR2 YDEGEE. Written as DNA, the CDR3 is TGTGCCAGCAGCTTAGAGTATCTAACATTGGGAAATCAGCCCCAGCATTTT. Encoded protein: CASSLEYLTLGNQPQHF.

The chain is built from TRBV28 and TRBJ1-1; D remains unclear. This CDR3 has 16 residues. Germline V gives CDR1 MDHEN, CDR2 SYDVKM. The V gene lost 4 bases and the J gene lost 4 bases, with 19 bases spanning the gap. CDR3 sequence: CASSSPGEVRFTEAFF. CDR3 coding DNA: TGTGCCAGCAGTTCCCCCGGGGAGGTGAGATTCACTGAAGCTTTCTTT. The whole variable domain, filled in from reference TRBV28 and TRBJ1-1, reads DVKVTQSSRYLVKRTGEKVFLECVQDMDHENMFWYRQDPGLGLRLIYFSYDVKMKEKGDIPEGYSVSREKKERFSLILESASTNQTSMYLCASSSPGEVRFTEAFFGQGTRLTVV.

V and J are TRBV7-9 and TRBJ2-1; TRBD1 is a possible D gene (5 bases). The V end lost 5 bases, the J end lost 6 bases, and 11 bases lay between the germline ends. This CDR3 is 13 amino acids long. Germline CDR1 and CDR2: SEHNR and FQNEAQ (reference sequence). The CDR3 bases are TGTGCCAGCAGCATCGTGGGGCCCAATGAGCAGTTCTTC. Translating gives CASSIVGPNEQFF.

The V call is TRBV30, the J call TRBJ2-5; maybe TRBD2 (6 bases). Trimming left V 0 bases short and J 2 bases short, with 10 bases between. CDR3 length equals 14 residues. Germline assignment: CDR1 GTSNPN and CDR2 SVGIG (reference sequence). The DNA for the CDR3 is TGTGCCTGGAGTGTACGGAGGGTTCAAGAGACCCAGTACTTC. Protein sequence: CAWSVRRVQETQYF.

The chain carries TRBV29-1 and TRBJ1-1; 7 nucleotides align to TRBD1. The trim removed 8 bases at V and 2 bases at J, leaving 5 bases unmatched. Germline V CDR1 and CDR2: SQVTM, ANQGSEA. This CDR3 has 12 residues. The CDR3 region is CSKRQGNTEAFF. The CDR3 DNA reads TGCAGCAAAAGACAGGGAAACACTGAAGCTTTCTTT. The full variable domain, rest sourced from reference TRBV29-1 and TRBJ1-1, is SAVISQKPSRDICQRGTSLTIQCQVDSQVTMMFWYRQQPGQSLTLIATANQGSEATYESGFVIDKFPISRPNLTFSTLTVSNMSPEDSSIYLCSKRQGNTEAFFGQGTRLTVV.

The CDR3 is CASSAGQGGETQYF. The CDR3 DNA reads as TGCGCCAGCAGCGCGGGACAGGGGGGAGAGACCCAGTACTTC. The chain combines TRBV5-1 with TRBJ2-5; 11 bases fit TRBD1. Per germline, CDR1 SGHRS and CDR2 YFSETQ. The V gene end was trimmed by 4 bases and the J gene end by 4 bases; junction bases not matched to a gene: 3. The CDR3 has 14 amino acids. Filled out from reference TRBV5-1 and TRBJ2-5, the complete variable domain reads KAGVTQTPRYLIKTRGQQVTLSCSPISGHRSVSWYQQTPGQGLQFLFEYFSETQRNKGNFPGRFSGRQFSNSRSEMNVSTLELGDSALYLCASSAGQGGETQYFGPGTRLLVL.

The chain is built from TRBV7-2 and TRBJ1-6, with 9 bases fitting TRBD1. Losses at the gene ends were 5 bases for V and 7 bases for J; bases not matched to a gene: 6. The V gene's germline CDR1 is SGHTA and CDR2 FQGNSA. The CDR3 covers 15 residues. For the CDR3, the DNA is TGTGCCAGCAGCCCCACAGGGGGCGGGAATTCACCCCTCCACTTT. Amino acid sequence: CASSPTGGGNSPLHF.

This chain connects TRBV28 to TRBJ2-7; TRBD1 matches at 9 bases. This CDR3 has 14 residues. The V gene end was trimmed by 2 bases and the J gene end by 4 bases; junction bases not matched to a gene: 3. The germline gives CDR1 MDHEN, CDR2 SYDVKM. The CDR3 here is CASSLGTGKYEQYF. CDR3 in DNA: TGTGCCAGCAGTTTAGGGACAGGGAAATACGAGCAGTACTTC.

This chain links TRBV30 with TRBJ1-4, with TRBD1 matching over 12 bases. The CDR3 length is 15 residues. V lost 2 bases to trimming and J lost 8 bases; unmatched junction nucleotides: 6. Germline lookup yields CDR1 GTSNPN and CDR2 SVGIG (reference sequence). CDR3 sequence reads: CAWSIGTGGEEKLFF. CDR3 DNA: TGTGCCTGGAGTATTGGGACAGGGGGCGAAGAAAAACTGTTTTTT.

V gene TRBV14 combines with J gene TRBJ1-3, with D perhaps TRBD1 (5 bases). The V gene lost 3 bases and the J gene lost 7 bases, with 13 bases spanning the gap. Germline loops: CDR1 SGHDN, CDR2 FVKESK. This CDR3 has 14 residues. CDR3: CASSQIRGFNTIYF. CDR3 bases: TGTGCCAGCAGCCAGATCCGGGGGTTCAACACCATATATTTT.

J is TRBJ2-3 and V is TRBV5-5; D possibly corresponds to TRBD2 (6 bases). This CDR3 region has 14 residues. Per the germline V gene, CDR1 is SGHKS and CDR2 is YYEKEE (reference sequence). The V and J ends lost 7 bases and 1 base respectively, with 13 bases between them. The CDR3: CASQESSGTDTQYF. CDR3 DNA: TGTGCCAGCCAAGAGTCTAGCGGCACAGATACGCAGTATTTT.

The chain is built from TRBV30 and TRBJ1-6, with D unclear. The V gene lost 5 bases and the J gene lost 6 bases, with 14 bases spanning the gap. The CDR3 is 14 residues long. Germline CDR1 is GTSNPN and CDR2 is SVGIG (reference sequence). CDR3 amino acids: CAWGGGKGNSPLHF. The CDR3, as DNA: TGTGCCTGGGGAGGAGGAAAGGGTAATTCACCCCTCCACTTT.

The chain recombines TRBV28 with TRBJ1-4; 8 bases line up with TRBD1. Germline values: CDR1 MDHEN, CDR2 SYDVKM. This CDR3 has 16 residues. J lost 6 bases, V lost 6 bases, and 12 bases had no gene match. The CDR3 coding sequence is TGTGCCAGCAGCCCAATCGCAGGGGGCTCTTATGAAAAACTGTTTTTT. As protein: CASSPIAGGSYEKLFF.

The V gene is TRBV6-5, the J gene TRBJ1-6; D ambiguous. The CDR3 consists of 12 residues. Per the germline V gene, CDR1 is MNHEY and CDR2 is SVGAGI. Trimming took off 5 bases at V and 9 bases at J, with 8 bases between the two ends. The CDR3 loop reads CASSPVGSPLHF. As DNA, the CDR3 is TGTGCCAGCAGTCCTGTCGGTTCACCCCTCCACTTT.

V is TRBV9 and J is TRBJ2-7, with 10 bases identical to TRBD1. The CDR3 extends over 15 amino acids. CDR1 is SGDLS and CDR2 is YYNGEE in the germline V gene. The junction had 9 bases not matched to a gene; V was cut back by 4 bases and J by 5 bases. The CDR3 sequence: CASSQDRGEWNEQYF. The CDR3 nucleotides read TGTGCCAGCAGCCAGGACAGGGGGGAATGGAACGAGCAGTACTTC. The whole variable domain, remainder taken from reference TRBV9 and TRBJ2-7, is DSGVTQTPKHLITATGQRVTLRCSPRSGDLSVYWYQQSLDQGLQFLIQYYNGEERAKGNILERFSAQQFPDLHSELNLSSLELGDSALYFCASSQDRGEWNEQYFGPGTRLTVT.